The 18 T cell receptor beta chains presented below share a single source sample, sequenced in a study of T cells expressing NK-cell markers. From its re-call of the 5' RACE reads, TCRdb lists each CDR3 protein once, without DNA. Its clone listing holds about 540,000 distinct CDR3 sequences. Material for sequencing was blood T cells: a sorted CD56 or NKG2C T cell subset, CD4+ or CD8+ T cells, or bulk PBMC T cells (not recorded which). Source of these receptors: a man in his late teens or twenties in good health.

The rearrangement joins TRBV12-3 or TRBV12-4 to TRBJ2-3; TCRdb's D call of TRBD1 is untestable without DNA. The CDR3 consists of 14 residues. This chain's CDR3 is CASSLGGVQDTQYF.

The chain uses TRBV10-3 and TRBJ2-5; TCRdb designates TRBD2, a call that cannot be tested without DNA. The germline V gene has CDR1 ENHRY and CDR2 SYGVKD. The CDR3 sequence is 13 residues long. This CDR3 is CAIRGGLQETQYF.

CDR3 sequence reads: CATSLTDGGYTF. The V call is TRBV24-1, the J call TRBJ1-2. The V gene's germline CDR1 is KGHDR and CDR2 SFDVKD. The CDR3 runs 12 residues.

The gene calls are TRBV7-9 and TRBJ2-1; with no DNA, the TCRdb D assignment of TRBD1 cannot be verified. CDR1 and CDR2 (germline): SEHNR, FQNEAQ (reference sequence). This CDR3 has 16 residues. CDR3 in amino acids: CASRPPSGGTDNEQFF.

The chain carries TRBV27 and TRBJ2-1; TCRdb indicates TRBD1, and absent DNA this call remains unverified. Germline V lookup: CDR1 MNHEY, CDR2 SMNVEV (reference sequence). This CDR3 contains 14 residues. The chain's CDR3 is CASSQQVSYNEQFF.

The chain combines TRBV7-2 with TRBJ2-2; TCRdb outputs TRBD2, but without DNA this stays unchecked. Germline lookup yields CDR1 SGHTA and CDR2 FQGNSA. This CDR3 contains 15 residues. This CDR3 reads CASSLLSGSNGELFF.

This chain connects TRBV7-6 to TRBJ2-3. The germline V gene has CDR1 SGHVS and CDR2 FNYEAQ. The CDR3 has 14 residues. The CDR3 here is CASSLVWGTDTQYF.

This chain uses TRBV27 with TRBJ1-4; TCRdb returns TRBD1, unconfirmable since there is no DNA. The CDR3 runs 13 residues. The V gene's germline CDR1 is MNHEY and CDR2 SMNVEV (reference sequence). The CDR3 sequence: CASRRQGYEKLFF.

The chain couples TRBV7-2 to TRBJ1-2; TCRdb names TRBD1, which stays unverified in the absence of DNA. CDR3 length equals 14 residues. The germline V gene encodes CDR1 SGHTA and CDR2 FQGNSA. The CDR3 is CASSLSGADYGYTF.

This sequence joins TRBV10-3 and TRBJ1-5; TCRdb outputs TRBD1, but without DNA this stays unchecked. CDR3 length: 14 residues. CDR1 is ENHRY and CDR2 is SYGVKD in the germline V gene. The chain's CDR3 is CAISEAGGSQPQHF.

V usage is TRBV12-3 or TRBV12-4 and J usage is TRBJ2-1; the TRBD1 assignment by TCRdb is unverifiable without DNA. The CDR3 is 14 residues long. Here the CDR3 reads CASKQGLFYNEQFF.

V gene TRBV9 combines with J gene TRBJ2-5. The CDR3 runs to 13 residues. The germline CDR1 and CDR2 sequences are SGDLS and YYNGEE. The CDR3 spells CASSVAILETQYF. Complete variable domain (other parts from reference TRBV9 and TRBJ2-5): DSGVTQTPKHLITATGQRVTLRCSPRSGDLSVYWYQQSLDQGLQFLIQYYNGEERAKGNILERFSAQQFPDLHSELNLSSLELGDSALYFCASSVAILETQYFGPGTRLLVL.

The J gene is TRBJ2-1, the V gene TRBV5-1; TCRdb gives TRBD2 as the D gene, but with no DNA this cannot be confirmed. In germline, CDR1 is SGHRS, CDR2 YFSETQ. This CDR3 is built from 15 residues. This chain's CDR3 is CASSLRRLGANEQFF.

The chain has TRBV7-2 and TRBJ2-3; TCRdb picks TRBD1, but there is no DNA to check that call. Per germline, CDR1 SGHTA and CDR2 FQGNSA. This CDR3 region has 17 residues. The CDR3 loop is CASSPSRGPASTDTQYF.

The rearrangement links TRBV5-1 to TRBJ2-5; the TCRdb D gene call, TRBD1, has no DNA to confirm it. Per the germline V gene, CDR1 is SGHRS and CDR2 is YFSETQ. The CDR3 is 15 amino acids. The CDR3: CASSLDGTGSRAQYF.

CDR3 amino acids: CASSHPRSELAGDTQYF. The rearrangement links TRBV7-2 to TRBJ2-3; TCRdb designates TRBD2, a call that cannot be tested without DNA. CDR1 is SGHTA, CDR2 FQGNSA, per germline. This CDR3 has 17 amino acids. The whole variable domain, filled in from reference TRBV7-2 and TRBJ2-3, reads GAGVSQSPSNKVTEKGKDVELRCDPISGHTALYWYRQSLGQGLEFLIYFQGNSAPDKSGLPSDRFSAERTGGSVSTLTIQRTQQEDSAVYLCASSHPRSELAGDTQYFGPGTRLTVL.

The rearrangement uses TRBV2 and TRBJ2-2; without DNA, the TCRdb call of TRBD1 cannot be checked. CDR1 and CDR2 (germline): SNHLY, FYNNEI. The CDR3 sequence is 13 residues long. The chain's CDR3 is CASSVGVTGELFF.

This chain uses TRBV5-1 with TRBJ2-3. CDR1 SGHRS and CDR2 YFSETQ come from the germline V gene. CDR3 length: 14 residues. The CDR3 loop is CASSLARAPDTQYF.